Below are 2 T cell receptor beta chains sequenced from a single sample in a study of radiotherapy plus CTLA-4 blockade in lung cancer. The assay was immunoSEQ multiplex PCR, and TCRdb's table has in-frame clones only and misses some. There are around 70,000 clones in the sample; approximately 83% occur only once, and about 4.2% lies in the top ten. Here the sequenced sample was peripheral blood, taken from a patient treated with radiotherapy plus ipilimumab. The receptors originated from a human donor with non-small cell lung cancer who had a partial response to radiotherapy plus ipilimumab.

In its sample, this clone was seen a few times. The chain combines TRBV19 with TRBJ2-1; TRBD2 aligns across 8 bases. CDR1 is LNHDA and CDR2 is SQIVND in the germline V gene (reference sequence). The CDR3 has 15 amino acids. J gave up 9 bases and V 0 bases, and 7 bases lay outside the gene matches. In DNA, the CDR3 is TGTGCCAGTAGTATAGACGGGAGGGCCTTTGGTGAGCAGTTCTTC. Amino acids: CASSIDGRAFGEQFF.

The J gene is TRBJ2-7, the V gene TRBV27, with D unresolved. This CDR3 region has 13 residues. Deletions cut 6 bases from V and 2 bases from J, with 11 bases between. From germline, CDR1 is MNHEY and CDR2 SMNVEV (reference sequence). CDR3 residues: CASRKPATYEQYF. The CDR3 DNA reads TGTGCCAGCAGGAAGCCTGCAACCTACGAGCAGTACTTC.